These 23 T cell receptor beta chains were sequenced from one sample in a study of T cell responses to AZD1222 COVID-19 vaccine. The protocol was immunoSEQ multiplex PCR, while the TCRdb copy is restricted to in-frame clones and leaves out a portion. The profile covers about 120,000 clones, with around 89% appearing a single time and approximately 7.1% taken by the ten largest. The starting material was peripheral blood, obtained 28 days after the second AZD1222 dose. These receptors all come from an adult who received the AZD1222 COVID-19 vaccine.

V is TRBV19 and J is TRBJ1-1; D gene ambiguous. This CDR3 region has 13 residues. From germline, CDR1 is LNHDA and CDR2 SQIVND (reference sequence). V lost 3 bases and J 1 base, leaving 6 bases between the germline ends. The CDR3 protein is CASSMRANTEAFF. The CDR3 nucleotides are TGTGCCAGTAGTATGCGGGCGAACACTGAAGCTTTCTTT.

The chain links TRBV27 to TRBJ2-5; TRBD1 aligns across 7 bases. Germline CDR1 and CDR2: MNHEY and SMNVEV (reference sequence). The CDR3 is made up of 15 amino acids. J was trimmed by 5 bases and V by 5 bases; bases with no gene match: 11. The CDR3 loop is CASSVYRGSRETQYF. CDR3 in DNA: TGTGCCAGCAGTGTCTACAGGGGCTCAAGGGAGACCCAGTACTTC.

This chain links TRBV7-8 with TRBJ1-6; D is undetermined. The V end was cut by 2 bases, the J end by 0 bases, with 11 bases between. The CDR3 runs to 17 residues. Germline V lookup: CDR1 SGHVS, CDR2 FQNEAQ. CDR3 amino acids: CASSLYRPSSYNSPLHF. The CDR3 region has the DNA TGTGCCAGCAGCTTATATAGACCGAGCTCCTATAATTCACCCCTCCACTTT.

Only one count was recorded for this clone. CDR3 coding DNA: TGTGCCAGCAGCTCGCTGCCGGGCCGTAATGAAAAACTGTTTTTT. Residues: CASSSLPGRNEKLFF. The chain links TRBV5-4 to TRBJ1-4; D gene unclear. The germline CDR1 and CDR2 sequences are SGHNT and YYREEE (reference sequence). The CDR3 has 15 amino acids. V was cut by 3 bases and J by 4 bases, with 13 bases left in between. Full variable domain (missing parts from reference TRBV5-4 and TRBJ1-4): ETGVTQSPTHLIKTRGQQVTLRCSSQSGHNTVSWYQQALGQGPQFIFQYYREEENGRGNFPPRFSGLQFPNYSSELNVNALELDDSALYLCASSSLPGRNEKLFFGSGTQLSVL.

The chain joins TRBV12-3 or TRBV12-4 to TRBJ2-4; D unresolved. The ends were cut back, 9 bases at V and 7 bases at J, with 10 bases in the middle. There are 11 residues in the CDR3. This CDR3 is CASMDGNIQYF. DNA of the CDR3: TGTGCCAGTATGGATGGGAACATTCAGTACTTC.

Comment on this clone: At the DNA level, this CDR3 is encoded by other sequences in the same sample as well. The chain links TRBV7-9 to TRBJ2-3; D ambiguous. Germline CDR1 SEHNR, CDR2 FQNEAQ (reference sequence). Between the trimmed V and J ends, which lost 1 base and 1 base, there was a span of 9 bases. The CDR3 consists of 15 residues. The CDR3 sequence: CASSLGVGGTDTQYF. CDR3 DNA: TGTGCCAGCAGCTTAGGAGTGGGCGGCACAGATACGCAGTATTTT.

The count of this clone is one. The genes are TRBV10-2 and TRBJ1-4; 10 bases fit TRBD1. The CDR3 has 14 amino acids. V was pared by 7 bases and J by 7 bases, with 6 bases of the junction left unmatched. Germline V gene sequence: CDR1 WSHSY, CDR2 SAAADI. This CDR3 is CASTDRGRSEKLFF. DNA for the CDR3: TGCGCCAGCACTGACAGGGGGCGGAGTGAAAAACTGTTTTTT.

This chain connects TRBV19 to TRBJ1-4; D is possibly TRBD1 (5 bases). Per the germline V gene, CDR1 is LNHDA and CDR2 is SQIVND (reference sequence). The ends were cut back, 4 bases at V and 5 bases at J, with 11 bases in the middle. The CDR3 totals 14 residues. CDR3 sequence: CASSTGMGNEKLFF. The CDR3 region has the DNA TGTGCCAGTAGTACAGGGATGGGGAATGAAAAACTGTTTTTT.

The rearrangement joins TRBV6-5 to TRBJ2-7, with TRBD1 matching over 9 bases. CDR3 length equals 14 residues. The V segment lost 5 bases and the J segment 2 bases; nucleotides outside the gene matches: 4. Looked up from germline, CDR1 is MNHEY and CDR2 is SVGAGI. CDR3 DNA: TGTGCCAGCAGTAAACAGGGGGCGACCTACGAGCAGTACTTC. Amino acids: CASSKQGATYEQYF.

The chain is built from TRBV11-2 and TRBJ1-1; 7 bases are shared with TRBD1. The length of the CDR3 is 12 residues. Per germline, CDR1 SGHAT and CDR2 FQNNGV. Trimming took 4 bases from V and 8 from J; bases not matched to a gene: 4. In DNA, the CDR3 is TGTGCCAGCAGCTCACAGGGGCTCGAAGCTTTCTTT. It yields the protein CASSSQGLEAFF.

This clone has only one observation. This chain joins TRBV7-2 and TRBJ2-2, with D possibly matching TRBD1 (6 bases). V shed 5 bases and J shed 6 bases, with 19 bases lying between them. The length of the CDR3 is 16 residues. Germline CDR1 SGHTA, CDR2 FQGNSA. CDR3 sequence: CASSIYVLGAPGELFF. The DNA for the CDR3 is TGTGCCAGCAGCATCTACGTACTGGGGGCCCCCGGGGAGCTGTTTTTT.

This chain links TRBV7-3 with TRBJ2-7; D unclear. Trimming shortened V by 5 bases and J by 4 bases, and 18 bases separated the two germline ends. CDR3 length: 15 residues. Germline CDR1 is SGHTA and CDR2 is FQGTGA. CDR3 loop: CASSHPPSRFYEQYF. CDR3 in DNA: TGTGCCAGCAGCCACCCCCCATCTAGGTTTTACGAGCAGTACTTC.

The genes are TRBV4-1 and TRBJ1-6; a weak D match, TRBD1 (6 bases). V was pared by 0 bases and J by 4 bases, with 19 bases between. The CDR3 is made up of 19 amino acids. The germline V gene encodes CDR1 MGHRA and CDR2 YSYEKL. The CDR3 DNA reads as TGCGCCAGCAGCCAAGATCCTTATTCTACAGGGAGATATAATTCACCCCTCCACTTT. This translates into CASSQDPYSTGRYNSPLHF.

The chain recombines TRBV11-2 with TRBJ1-6; TRBD1 matches at 9 bases. Germline loops: CDR1 SGHAT, CDR2 FQNNGV. CDR3 length: 15 amino acids. V trimming: 7 bases; J trimming: 5 bases; junction bases outside the gene matches: 6. CDR3 nucleotide sequence: TGTGCCAGCACCCAGGACAGGGGCAATAATTCACCCCTCCACTTT. It yields the protein CASTQDRGNNSPLHF.

The chain recombines TRBV20-1 with TRBJ2-1; no definite D call. The CDR3 length is 10 residues. Between the trimmed V and J ends, which lost 6 bases and 8 bases, there was a span of 8 bases. Per the germline V gene, CDR1 is DFQATT and CDR2 is SNEGSKA (reference sequence). CDR3 DNA: TGCAGTGCCGCCAACTATGAGCAGTTCTTC. It encodes CSAANYEQFF.

The rearrangement uses TRBV6-5 and TRBJ2-5; D possibly corresponds to TRBD1 (6 bases). This CDR3 has 15 residues. Germline V gives CDR1 MNHEY, CDR2 SVGAGI. V lost 2 bases and J lost 2, with 12 bases in between. The CDR3 region is CASSYQGGEQETQYF. CDR3 coding DNA: TGTGCCAGCAGTTACCAAGGGGGAGAGCAAGAGACCCAGTACTTC.

As DNA, the CDR3 is TGTGCCAGCAGAACTGGGACAGGGATCTACGAGCAGTACTTC. As protein: CASRTGTGIYEQYF. The rearrangement links TRBV25-1 to TRBJ2-7; 9 bases are shared with TRBD1. The germline V gene encodes CDR1 MGHDK and CDR2 SYGVNS. V was pared by 6 bases and J by 3 bases, with 6 bases of the junction left unmatched. The CDR3 contains 14 residues.

The chain employs TRBV7-2 and TRBJ2-5, with 9 bases lining up with TRBD2. Trimming cost V 5 bases and J 5 bases; bases outside gene matches: 15. Looked up from germline, CDR1 is SGHTA and CDR2 is FQGNSA. The CDR3 runs 17 residues. Here the CDR3 reads CASSQSGRHSRGETQYF. CDR3 nucleotide sequence: TGTGCCAGCAGCCAAAGCGGGAGGCACTCCCGCGGGGAGACCCAGTACTTC.

This chain connects TRBV30 to TRBJ1-6; D ambiguous. Trimming removed 5 bases at V and 11 bases at J, with 10 bases between. This CDR3 is 11 amino acids long. Germline CDR1 is GTSNPN and CDR2 is SVGIG (reference sequence). The CDR3 DNA sequence: TGTGCCTGGTCTAAACCCCCACCCCTCCACTTT. This gives the protein CAWSKPPPLHF.

The chain carries TRBV5-6 and TRBJ2-2; 10 positions match TRBD2. V shed 4 bases and J 2 bases; nucleotides not matched to a gene: 8. Germline V gene lookup returns CDR1 SGHDT and CDR2 YYEEEE. CDR3 length: 17 amino acids. The CDR3 region has the DNA TGTGCCAGCAGCGGCACCGGGACTAGCGAAAACACCGGGGAGCTGTTTTTT. Translating it yields CASSGTGTSENTGELFF.

The V gene is TRBV6-5, the J gene TRBJ2-5, with D maybe TRBD2 (5 bases). The CDR3 totals 14 residues. V was cut by 6 bases and J by 2 bases, with 13 bases left in between. The germline V gene encodes CDR1 MNHEY and CDR2 SVGAGI. The CDR3 DNA is TGTGCCAGCAGACGGGCGACGGGGCAAGAGACCCAGTACTTC. Translation: CASRRATGQETQYF.

A word on this clone: The same CDR3 also results from other DNA sequences found in this sample. This chain connects TRBV5-1 to TRBJ2-5; unclear D gene. The CDR3 consists of 12 residues. The V gene's germline CDR1 is SGHRS and CDR2 YFSETQ. Trimming removed 0 bases from V and 5 bases from J, with 5 bases in between. This CDR3 reads CASSLDRETQYF. CDR3 DNA: TGCGCCAGCAGCTTGGATAGGGAGACCCAGTACTTC.

The DNA of the CDR3 is TGTGCCAGTAGTATTCTGGAAAACTATGGCTACACCTTC. Amino acids: CASSILENYGYTF. The chain couples TRBV19 to TRBJ1-2; D is undetermined. There are 13 residues in the CDR3. CDR1 is LNHDA and CDR2 is SQIVND in the germline V gene (reference sequence). Trimming cost V 3 bases and J 2 bases, with 7 bases left between them.